The present entry profiles one TCR beta chain with its context. The sample comes from a study of blood T cell repertoires in COVID-19. Looking at the study overall: Acute and convalescent COVID-19 specimens originated in the United States, Italy and Spain. The analysed material was cDNA or gDNA that came from T cells, B-cell-depleted T cells, or PBMCs.

Trimming removed 2 bases from V and 6 bases from J, with 11 bases in between. Germline V lookup: CDR1 LGHDT, CDR2 YNNKEL (reference sequence). The CDR3 consists of 15 residues. Authors' processing steps: Cell counts per sample came from amplifying reference gene primers. The repertoire was sequenced with immunoSEQ multiplex PCR; TCRdb's copy has only in-frame clones and lacks some. The V and J calls and clone size are taken from that table; D and trimming were inferred from the DNA. This table has about 300,000 clones, 88% appearing once. The receptor was isolated from a man in his late teens or twenties with active or convalescent COVID-19. Material: peripheral blood. The chain couples TRBV3-1 (or the pseudogene TRBV3-2) to TRBJ1-6, with TRBD1 as a possible D gene (5 bases). CDR3 DNA sequence: TGTGCCAGCAGCCAATCCGTTCAGGGTAATTCACCCCTCCACTTT. Encoded protein: CASSQSVQGNSPLHF.